Shown below are 23 T cell receptor beta chains from a single sample sequenced in a study of T cells in Graves' hyperthyroidism and ophthalmopathy. The investigators amplified TCR beta CDR3 regions from RNA transcripts. The primer set for the first-round RT-PCR of the TCR CDR3 was HTBI. TCRdb independently ran MiXCR on the multiplex PCR reads; one entry per CDR3 protein. The data contain a few hundred thousand distinct CDR3 sequences, 13% to 15% of them singletons. Sequencing was performed on blood. These receptors all stem from a young woman with Graves' hyperthyroidism.

This clonotype was detected many times. The rearrangement uses TRBV9 and TRBJ2-3; D is perhaps TRBD1 or TRBD2 (6 bases each). Trimming pared 2 bases from V and 2 bases from J, leaving 9 bases between. The germline V gene encodes CDR1 SGDLS and CDR2 YYNGEE. There are 14 residues in the CDR3. The CDR3 region is CASSVRGDTDTQYF. The CDR3, as DNA: TGTGCCAGCAGCGTTAGGGGGGACACAGATACGCAGTATTTT.

Only one count was recorded for this clonotype. The gene calls are TRBV12-5 and TRBJ2-5, with 13 bases identical to TRBD2. CDR1 is LGHNT and CDR2 is FRNRAP in the germline V gene. The CDR3 extends over 16 amino acids. CDR3 DNA sequence: TGTGCCAACCTATGGACTAGCGGGGGAGCACAAGAGACCCAGTACTTC. As protein: CANLWTSGGAQETQYF. Filled out from reference TRBV12-5 and TRBJ2-5, the complete variable domain reads DARVTQTPRHKVTEMGQEVTMRCQPILGHNTVFWYRQTMMQGLELLAYFRNRAPLDDSGMPKDRFSAEMPDATLATLKIQPSEPRDSAVYFCANLWTSGGAQETQYFGPGTRLLVL.

This clonotype was seen a few times. V is TRBV24-1 and J is TRBJ2-2; D is undetermined. V was cut by 6 bases and J by 7 bases, with 20 bases left in between. The CDR3 is 16 amino acids. Germline values: CDR1 KGHDR, CDR2 SFDVKD. CDR3 protein: CATSKSGPSSVGELFF. The CDR3, as DNA: TGTGCCACCAGTAAATCCGGCCCGTCTTCCGTCGGGGAGCTGTTTTTT.

As to this clonotype: Possible read error: a much larger clone is one base away. This chain links TRBV7-2 with TRBJ2-4; D remains ambiguous. This CDR3 spans 17 amino acids. The germline CDR1 and CDR2 sequences are SGHTA and FQGNSA. V lost 3 bases and J 0 bases, leaving 15 bases between the germline ends. CDR3 residues: CASSFGTDGGAKNIQYF. The CDR3 nucleotides read TGTGCCAGCAGCTTTGGAACTGACGGCGGAGCCAAAAACATTCAGTACTTC.

The chain employs TRBV10-3 and TRBJ2-3, with TRBD2 matching 11 bases. From germline, CDR1 is ENHRY and CDR2 SYGVKD. The CDR3 sequence is 18 residues long. The V segment lost 3 bases and the J segment 0 bases; nucleotides outside the gene matches: 8. CDR3 in amino acids: CAISESSGRAISTDTQYF. CDR3 in DNA: TGTGCCATCAGTGAAAGTAGCGGGAGGGCCATTAGCACAGATACGCAGTATTTT.

The table lists this clonotype with many counts. The V gene is TRBV2, the J gene TRBJ2-7; no reliable D call. This CDR3 has 10 residues. The germline V gene encodes CDR1 SNHLY and CDR2 FYNNEI. V shed 6 bases and J shed 2 bases, with 2 bases lying between them. DNA of the CDR3: TGTGCCAGCAGGGCCTACGAGCAGTACTTC. Encoded protein: CASRAYEQYF.

This clonotype was recorded many times. This chain links TRBV5-1 with TRBJ2-2, with D possibly TRBD1 on 5 matching bases. Germline lookup yields CDR1 SGHRS and CDR2 YFSETQ. The CDR3 length is 12 residues. Trimming took off 7 bases at V and 7 bases at J, with 11 bases between the two ends. CDR3 region: CASGQGIGELFF. The CDR3 nucleotides are TGCGCCAGCGGGCAGGGAATCGGGGAGCTGTTTTTT.

At least ten counts were recorded for this clonotype. The V and J genes are TRBV7-9 and TRBJ1-2; a possible D gene is TRBD1 (5 bases). V shed 5 bases and J shed 2 bases, with 12 bases lying between them. Germline V CDR1 and CDR2: SEHNR, FQNEAQ (reference sequence). The CDR3 has 14 amino acids. This chain's CDR3 is CASSGIQGNYGYTF. The CDR3 DNA sequence: TGTGCCAGCAGCGGTATTCAGGGCAACTATGGCTACACCTTC.

In this sample, this clonotype turned up many times. A junction boundary mismatches the germline segment, possibly from a read error. V gene TRBV11-2 combines with J gene TRBJ1-1, with D maybe TRBD1 (5 bases). This CDR3 comprises 13 residues. The germline V gene has CDR1 SGHAT and CDR2 FQNNGV. The CDR3 spells CASSFNRQREVFF. The CDR3 region has the DNA TGTGCCAGCAGCTTCAATCGACAGAGAGAAGTTTTCTTT.

This clonotype has ten or more counts. The chain combines TRBV3-1 with TRBJ2-7, with D hard to call. This CDR3 region has 16 residues. The germline CDR1 and CDR2 sequences are LGHDT and YNNKEL (reference sequence). Trimming removed 0 bases from V and 1 base from J, with 13 bases in between. The CDR3 sequence: CASSQDVGVGSYEQYF. DNA for the CDR3: TGTGCCAGCAGCCAAGACGTGGGTGTAGGATCCTACGAGCAGTACTTC.

The gene calls are TRBV6-2 or TRBV6-3 and TRBJ1-3; D is perhaps TRBD1 (5 bases). The germline CDR1 and CDR2 sequences are MNHEY and SVGEGT. This CDR3 is built from 15 residues. V lost 2 bases to trimming and J lost 2 bases, with 10 bases between them. CDR3 DNA sequence: TGTGCCAGCAGTTACGGGGCAGGAGCTGGAAACACCATATATTTT. Its translation: CASSYGAGAGNTIYF.

This clonotype has ten or more counts. The chain has TRBV3-1 and TRBJ2-7, with D maybe TRBD2 (6 bases). The CDR3 is made up of 16 amino acids. Germline-derived CDR1 and CDR2 are LGHDT and YNNKEL (reference sequence). Deletions cut 0 bases from V and 2 bases from J, with 14 bases between. The CDR3 protein is CASSQDRLWGAYEQYF. Written as DNA, the CDR3 is TGTGCCAGCAGCCAAGACCGACTTTGGGGGGCCTACGAGCAGTACTTC.

This clonotype has at least ten counts. This chain joins TRBV20-1 and TRBJ2-1; D ambiguous. There are 14 residues in the CDR3. Germline-derived CDR1 and CDR2 are DFQATT and SNEGSKA (reference sequence). Trimming shortened V by 2 bases and J by 11 bases, and 19 bases separated the two germline ends. The CDR3 is CSARTSALGTQQFF. The CDR3 DNA sequence: TGCAGTGCTAGAACCAGCGCCCTGGGAACGCAGCAGTTCTTC.

The chain uses TRBV6-2 or TRBV6-3 and TRBJ2-1; D is uncertain. From germline, CDR1 is MNHEY and CDR2 SVGEGT. V lost 5 bases and J lost 6, with 14 bases in between. The CDR3 contains 14 residues. CDR3 sequence: CASSLSWSVNEQFF. CDR3 nucleotides: TGTGCCAGCAGTCTATCATGGTCCGTCAATGAGCAGTTCTTC.

There are many counts of this clonotype. The rearrangement links TRBV11-2 to TRBJ2-4, with D possibly TRBD2 on 7 matching bases. Germline V CDR1 and CDR2: SGHAT, FQNNGV. The V end lost 5 bases, the J end lost 6 bases, and 17 bases lay between the germline ends. The CDR3 consists of 15 residues. The CDR3 sequence: CASSERGGAGNIQYF. The CDR3 coding sequence is TGTGCCAGCAGCGAAAGGGGGGGGGCCGGAAACATTCAGTACTTC.

This clonotype was recorded at least ten times. This chain links TRBV6-1 with TRBJ2-5, with D possibly being TRBD1 or TRBD2 (5 bases each). V was cut by 8 bases and J by 4 bases, with 20 bases left in between. Germline values: CDR1 MNHNS, CDR2 SASEGT. CDR3 size: 15 residues. Here the CDR3 DNA reads TGTGCCAGCTCAAGAGCCCCCCAGGGACCAGAGACCCAGTACTTC. The encoded protein is CASSRAPQGPETQYF.

This clonotype was observed many times. A junction end diverges from the germline sequence, so it may reflect a read error. The chain employs TRBV7-8 and TRBJ2-1; D not certain. The germline V gene has CDR1 SGHVS and CDR2 FQNEAQ. The CDR3 runs to 13 residues. In DNA, the CDR3 is TGTGCCAGCAGCTTGGCTCTGTACAATGAACAGTTCTTC. This sequence encodes CASSLALYNEQFF.

The chain joins TRBV5-4 to TRBJ2-1; D tentatively fits TRBD1 or TRBD2 (5 bases each). With 3 bases removed from V and 2 bases from J, the gap between germline ends came to 15 bases. CDR1 is SGHNT and CDR2 is YYREEE in the germline V gene (reference sequence). This CDR3 is 16 amino acids long. CDR3 nucleotide sequence: TGTGCCAGCAGCTCGGGGCAGGGAGATCCCTACAATGAGCAGTTCTTC. This translates into CASSSGQGDPYNEQFF. The variable domain in full, with the rest retrieved from reference TRBV5-4 and TRBJ2-1, is ETGVTQSPTHLIKTRGQQVTLRCSSQSGHNTVSWYQQALGQGPQFIFQYYREEENGRGNFPPRFSGLQFPNYSSELNVNALELDDSALYLCASSSGQGDPYNEQFFGPGTRLTVL.

This clonotype was counted many times. V is TRBV3-1 and J is TRBJ2-1, with 8 positions matching TRBD2. Germline CDR1 and CDR2: LGHDT and YNNKEL (reference sequence). There are 15 residues in the CDR3. Trimming removed 1 base from V and 4 bases from J; junction bases left unmatched: 3. The CDR3 bases are TGTGCCAGCAGCCAAGGCTCTAGCGGGTACAATGAGCAGTTCTTC. Encoded protein: CASSQGSSGYNEQFF.

This clonotype was seen at least ten times. The V gene is TRBV4-1, the J gene TRBJ2-7; unclear D gene. The CDR3 is made up of 13 amino acids. Per the germline V gene, CDR1 is MGHRA and CDR2 is YSYEKL. V was shortened by 0 bases and J by 6 bases, with 9 bases between the two germline ends. The CDR3 loop reads CASSQDVTLEQYF. CDR3 nucleotide sequence: TGCGCCAGCAGCCAAGATGTGACTCTCGAGCAGTACTTC.

This clonotype was recorded at least ten times. The J gene is TRBJ1-2, the V gene TRBV11-3; 10 bases align to TRBD1. With V trimmed by 1 base and J by 4 bases, 6 bases remained unmatched. Germline V gene lookup returns CDR1 SGHNT and CDR2 YENEEA. This CDR3 has 16 residues. This CDR3 is CASSLGPGQGPYGYTF. CDR3 in DNA: TGTGCCAGCAGCTTAGGTCCGGGACAGGGGCCCTATGGCTACACCTTC.

J is TRBJ2-1 and V is TRBV15, with D possibly TRBD1 on 5 matching bases. The V end was cut by 0 bases, the J end by 3 bases, with 12 bases between. The CDR3 extends over 16 amino acids. CDR1 is LNHNV, CDR2 YYDKDF, per germline (reference sequence). The CDR3 bases are TGTGCCACCAGCAGAGATACAGGACGGAGCTACAATGAGCAGTTCTTC. Protein: CATSRDTGRSYNEQFF.

The chain couples TRBV12-3 or TRBV12-4 to TRBJ1-2; a weak D match, TRBD1 (5 bases). The length of the CDR3 is 14 residues. V lost 2 bases, J lost 4 bases, and 11 bases lay in between. In nucleotides, the CDR3 is TGTGCCAGCAGTTTATACGGGACGGCCTATGGCTACACCTTC. It is translated as CASSLYGTAYGYTF.